The 23 T cell receptor beta chains below come from one sample, sequenced in a study of blood T cell repertoires in COVID-19. This table comes from immunoSEQ multiplex PCR, and its TCRdb copy is limited to in-frame clones, with some not included. In the table there are 130,000 to 150,000 clones, roughly 76% of which are singletons. Material for sequencing was peripheral blood. The receptors were sampled from a human donor with acute or convalescent COVID-19. The donor label of this sample is uncertain.

CDR3 sequence: CASSLSGGVGNTIYF. In DNA form, the CDR3 reads TGTGCCAGCAGCTTAAGTGGGGGGGTCGGAAACACCATATATTTT. This chain links TRBV9 with TRBJ1-3; possible D gene TRBD1, 5 bases. The V end was cut by 4 bases, the J end by 4 bases, with 15 bases between. CDR3 length equals 15 residues. CDR1 SGDLS and CDR2 YYNGEE come from the germline V gene.

The gene calls are TRBV3-1 (or the pseudogene TRBV3-2) and TRBJ2-7; 10 nucleotides align to TRBD1. There are 15 residues in the CDR3. CDR1 LGHDT and CDR2 YNNKEL come from the germline V gene (reference sequence). V lost 6 bases and J lost 3; bases outside the gene matches: 8. The CDR3 bases are TGTGCCAGCAGTTTACCGGGACAGGGGTTCTACGAGCAGTACTTC. Its translation is CASSLPGQGFYEQYF.

The rearrangement links TRBV19 to TRBJ1-1; 9 bases line up with TRBD1. Per the germline V gene, CDR1 is LNHDA and CDR2 is SQIVND (reference sequence). With 8 bases clipped from V and 1 base from J, the junction kept 8 bases outside the gene matches. The CDR3 is made up of 15 amino acids. DNA of the CDR3: TGTGCCAGTTCGCAGGGGACAGGGAGGAACACTGAAGCTTTCTTT. It translates to CASSQGTGRNTEAFF.

The chain combines TRBV6-6 with TRBJ2-3; TRBD1 matches 8 bases. V gave up 5 bases and J gave up 0 bases; unmatched junction bases: 16. The CDR3 spans 19 residues. Germline values: CDR1 MNHNY, CDR2 SVGAGI (reference sequence). The CDR3 DNA reads as TGTGCCAGCAGTCCGCCCCCGGGACAGGCCTACACTAGCACAGATACGCAGTATTTT. Amino acids: CASSPPPGQAYTSTDTQYF.

The gene calls are TRBV18 and TRBJ2-1; 10 positions agree with TRBD1. In germline, CDR1 is KGHSH, CDR2 LQKENI. The junction had 5 bases not matched to a gene; V was cut back by 2 bases and J by 4 bases. This CDR3 contains 16 residues. The CDR3 region has the DNA TGTGCCAGCTCACCAAGACAGGGGGCGGGATACAATGAGCAGTTCTTC. It encodes CASSPRQGAGYNEQFF.

Turning to this clone: Other DNA sequences in the same sample also yield this CDR3. V is TRBV18 and J is TRBJ1-5; D gene uncertain. The CDR3 consists of 14 residues. Germline V CDR1 and CDR2: KGHSH, LQKENI. Trimming cost V 1 base and J 7 bases, with 11 bases left between them. The CDR3 reads CASSPQRVGQPQHF. CDR3 DNA sequence: TGTGCCAGCTCACCACAGAGGGTGGGGCAGCCCCAGCATTTT.

The rearrangement joins TRBV7-2 to TRBJ2-2; no definite D call. CDR3 length: 16 residues. V lost 2 bases to trimming and J lost 3 bases, with 13 bases between them. CDR1 SGHTA and CDR2 FQGNSA come from the germline V gene. Written as DNA, the CDR3 is TGTGCCAGCAGCTTAACCTATTCTAGATACACCGGGGAGCTGTTTTTT. Its translation: CASSLTYSRYTGELFF. Using reference TRBV7-2 and TRBJ2-2 for the parts outside the CDR3, the full variable domain is GAGVSQSPSNKVTEKGKDVELRCDPISGHTALYWYRQSLGQGLEFLIYFQGNSAPDKSGLPSDRFSAERTGGSVSTLTIQRTQQEDSAVYLCASSLTYSRYTGELFFGEGSRLTVL.

CDR3 sequence reads: CASTLAGGEYNEQFF. CDR3 nucleotide sequence: TGTGCCAGCACCCTGGCAGGGGGTGAGTACAATGAGCAGTTCTTC. This chain uses TRBV7-9 with TRBJ2-1, with TRBD1 identical over 7 bases. Trimming took 7 bases from V and 4 from J; bases not matched to a gene: 10. CDR3 length: 15 residues. Germline loops: CDR1 SEHNR, CDR2 FQNEAQ (reference sequence).

V usage is TRBV19 and J usage is TRBJ2-6, with D maybe TRBD2 (6 bases). There are 16 residues in the CDR3. Trimming pared 4 bases from V and 2 bases from J, leaving 12 bases between. CDR1 is LNHDA, CDR2 SQIVND, per germline (reference sequence). In DNA, the CDR3 is TGTGCCAGTAGTAGCCAATCGGGGGCTGGGGCCAACGTCCTGACTTTC. Translating gives CASSSQSGAGANVLTF.

J is TRBJ1-6 and V is TRBV27; TRBD1 might be the D (5 bases). Germline V gene data show CDR1 as MNHEY and CDR2 as SMNVEV (reference sequence). The CDR3 runs to 15 residues. The germline V and J ends were trimmed by 6 bases and 9 bases, with 18 bases remaining between them. Here the CDR3 reads CASSHGGSDGSPLHF. The CDR3 DNA follows: TGTGCCAGCAGCCACGGGGGAAGTGATGGTTCACCCCTCCACTTT.

The rearrangement links TRBV30 to TRBJ2-1, with D unresolved. V was pared by 3 bases and J by 1 base, with 7 bases between. Per germline, CDR1 GTSNPN and CDR2 SVGIG (reference sequence). This CDR3 region has 13 residues. The CDR3 sequence is CAWRRFSYNEQFF. The DNA for the CDR3 is TGTGCCTGGAGACGGTTTTCCTACAATGAGCAGTTCTTC.

The V call is TRBV14, the J call TRBJ2-3, with a possible D match to TRBD2 (7 bases). Germline V CDR1 and CDR2: SGHDN, FVKESK. The CDR3 spans 14 residues. V was pared by 3 bases and J by 4 bases, with 11 bases between. CDR3 sequence reads: CASSQVGGPDTQYF. The CDR3 DNA sequence: TGTGCCAGCAGCCAGGTGGGGGGGCCAGATACGCAGTATTTT.

The gene calls are TRBV29-1 and TRBJ1-1, with D unresolved. The V and J ends lost 5 bases and 4 bases respectively, with 5 bases between them. The CDR3 is 10 amino acids. Germline CDR1 reads SQVTM; CDR2 reads ANQGSEA. For the CDR3, the DNA is TGCAGCGTTTACATCACTGAAGCTTTCTTT. Amino acids: CSVYITEAFF. The whole variable domain, filled in from reference TRBV29-1 and TRBJ1-1, reads SAVISQKPSRDICQRGTSLTIQCQVDSQVTMMFWYRQQPGQSLTLIATANQGSEATYESGFVIDKFPISRPNLTFSTLTVSNMSPEDSSIYLCSVYITEAFFGQGTRLTVV.

The rearrangement links TRBV4-1 to TRBJ1-4; D unclear. V shed 0 bases and J shed 7 bases, with 15 bases lying between them. In germline, CDR1 is MGHRA, CDR2 YSYEKL. The CDR3 is 16 amino acids. The CDR3 coding sequence is TGCGCCAGCAGCCAAGACCCGGGTCTCGCCGGTGAAAAACTGTTTTTT. It encodes CASSQDPGLAGEKLFF.

This rearrangement joins TRBV6-5 to TRBJ1-5; maybe TRBD1 (5 bases). Germline CDR1 MNHEY, CDR2 SVGAGI. The CDR3 totals 15 residues. Trimming cost V 2 bases and J 3 bases, with 11 bases left between them. Here the CDR3 reads CASSYLGGTNQPQHF. The CDR3 nucleotides are TGTGCCAGCAGTTACCTGGGGGGGACCAATCAGCCCCAGCATTTT.

With respect to this clone: One end of the junction fails to match germline, which may point to a read error. The chain is built from TRBV5-1 and TRBJ2-5, with a tentative D call TRBD2 (6 bases). The germline V gene has CDR1 SGHRS and CDR2 YFSETQ. The CDR3 spans 13 residues. The CDR3 DNA is TGCGCCAGCAGCCTGGGGACTCTCGAGATCCAGTACTTC. Amino acids: CASSLGTLEIQYF. The variable domain in full, completed from reference TRBV5-1 and TRBJ2-5, reads KAGVTQTPRYLIKTRGQQVTLSCSPISGHRSVSWYQQTPGQGLQFLFEYFSETQRNKGNFPGRFSGRQFSNSRSEMNVSTLELGDSALYLCASSLGTLEIQYFGPGTRLLVL.

This rearrangement joins TRBV5-3 to TRBJ2-3, with a weak D call TRBD2 (6 bases). TRBV5-3 is assigned to the ORF class and has an uncertain function. The CDR3 is 16 residues long. V was shortened by 4 bases and J by 5 bases, with 20 bases between the two germline ends. The CDR3 sequence: CARSAPGQAGLDTQYF. The CDR3 DNA is TGTGCCAGAAGCGCACCAGGGCAGGCGGGACTAGATACGCAGTATTTT.

The gene calls are TRBV11-2 and TRBJ2-1, with D maybe TRBD2 (5 bases). Germline CDR1 SGHAT, CDR2 FQNNGV. The V and J ends lost 1 base and 4 bases respectively, with 11 bases between them. This CDR3 contains 15 residues. This chain's CDR3 is CASSLGRLIYNEQFF. The CDR3 nucleotides are TGTGCCAGCAGCTTAGGAAGACTAATTTACAATGAGCAGTTCTTC.

V usage is TRBV5-4 and J usage is TRBJ1-2; 10 positions agree with TRBD1. Germline assignment: CDR1 SGHNT and CDR2 YYREEE (reference sequence). This CDR3 region has 15 residues. Trimming cost V 4 bases and J 3 bases; bases outside gene matches: 6. The CDR3 sequence: CASSAGQGGHYGYTF. DNA for the CDR3: TGTGCCAGCAGCGCTGGACAGGGGGGGCACTATGGCTACACCTTC.

This sequence joins TRBV7-9 and TRBJ2-4; D is undetermined. V was clipped by 3 bases and J by 0 bases, with 15 bases between them. This CDR3 comprises 17 residues. Germline CDR1 SEHNR, CDR2 FQNEAQ (reference sequence). The CDR3 here is CASSFPLTPTAKNIQYF. The CDR3 DNA is TGTGCCAGCAGCTTTCCCTTGACACCCACAGCCAAAAACATTCAGTACTTC.

The gene calls are TRBV11-3 and TRBJ1-1, with a weak D call TRBD1 (6 bases). The length of the CDR3 is 15 residues. Germline loops: CDR1 SGHNT, CDR2 YENEEA. Deletions cut 4 bases from V and 3 bases from J, with 15 bases between. Written as DNA, the CDR3 is TGTGCCAGCAGCTCCGGACAGACTGGCGACACTGAAGCTTTCTTT. It encodes CASSSGQTGDTEAFF.

The chain is built from TRBV2 and TRBJ2-4, with D possibly matching TRBD1 (5 bases). V lost 11 bases and J 3 bases, leaving 17 bases between the germline ends. The CDR3 extends over 14 amino acids. Germline V gene sequence: CDR1 SNHLY, CDR2 FYNNEI. The CDR3 protein is CALGQGGLKNIQYF. The CDR3 coding sequence is TGTGCCTTAGGGCAGGGCGGTCTCAAAAACATTCAGTACTTC.

This clone appeared many times. The rearrangement links TRBV4-1 to TRBJ2-7; 9 nucleotides line up with TRBD1. This CDR3 region has 15 residues. The V gene's germline CDR1 is MGHRA and CDR2 YSYEKL. V lost 3 bases to trimming and J lost 2 bases; unmatched junction nucleotides: 5. Here the CDR3 DNA reads TGCGCCAGCAGCCACGGGACAGGGCCAACCTACGAGCAGTACTTC. It translates to CASSHGTGPTYEQYF.